Included here is one T cell receptor (beta chain) sequence, with context. The antigen is not known. The sample is drawn from a study of cytomegalovirus exposure and HLA in healthy donors. Use of 60 Vbeta and 13 Jbeta primers characterized the PCR. Some clones are missing from TCRdb's copy, which holds only in-frame ones; the method was immunoSEQ multiplex PCR. The data contain about 170,000 clones, 82% of them singletons. The study sampled nominally healthy donors, though unrecorded immune exposures were likely. Overall study findings and caveats: Looking again later, the authors saw that most CMV-associated TCR beta chains seemed HLA-restricted. According to an earlier analysis, most TCR beta V segments yielded productive rearrangements about 90% or about 30% of the time. It has been reported that TCR beta sequences accurately predicted the HLA-A and HLA-B alleles of most subjects.

The trim removed 0 bases at V and 6 bases at J, leaving 14 bases unmatched. The CDR3 is 19 residues long. Germline lookup yields CDR1 LGHNA and CDR2 YNFKEQ. The sample taken for sequencing was PBMCs. J is TRBJ2-7 and V is TRBV4-2; 13 bases agree with TRBD2. This TCR came from a girl aged 5-17 years in good health and CMV-seropositive. CDR3 protein: CASSQDQGGWTSGSVEQYF. Written as DNA, the CDR3 is TGTGCCAGCAGCCAAGATCAGGGCGGCTGGACTAGCGGGAGTGTCGAGCAGTACTTC.